This T cell receptor (beta chain) was profiled in a study of spatial heterogeneity in lung cancer. Looking at the study overall: Consistently, beta-chain sequences turned up in larger numbers than alpha-chain sequences did. Whole-study results and caveats: Within tumors, counts of expanded alpha and beta TCRs tracked tumor mutation counts.

This clonotype was detected ten times or more. What it binds is not known. Germline CDR1 and CDR2: DFQATT and SNEGSKA (reference sequence). V was cut by 5 bases and J by 4 bases, with 15 bases left in between. The CDR3 contains 14 residues. TCRdb redid the calling of the 5' RACE reads with MiXCR, one entry per CDR3 protein. This table holds a few thousand distinct CDR3 sequences, 8% found once. Stated time point: sample taken at primary tumor resection. There were 72 donors, all of them untreated patients with early-stage non-small cell lung cancer. Sequencing of whole RNA from tumor, nontumor lung or frozen PBMC involved no sorting.

The source of this sequence is a male donor with early-stage non-small cell lung cancer. The source was lung tumor tissue, collected at surgery. The V gene is TRBV20-1, the J gene TRBJ1-5, with D possibly matching TRBD1 (6 bases). CDR3 loop: CSAGGAFRNQPQHF. DNA of the CDR3: TGCAGTGCTGGGGGGGCGTTTCGGAATCAGCCCCAGCATTTT.